These 20 T cell receptor beta chains were sequenced from one sample in a study of cytomegalovirus exposure and HLA in healthy donors. Primers: 60 Vbeta forward and 13 Jbeta reverse. Profiling relied on immunoSEQ multiplex PCR, and the TCRdb table lists in-frame clones only, not all of them. The sample yields roughly 77,000 clones, over 60% seen once. The specimen was PBMCs. These receptors were collected from a man aged 40-50 years in good health and CMV-seronegative.

The chain uses TRBV28 and TRBJ2-7, with TRBD1 matching over 9 bases. The trim removed 4 bases at V and 2 bases at J, leaving 3 bases unmatched. The germline gives CDR1 MDHEN, CDR2 SYDVKM. The CDR3 has 14 amino acids. The CDR3 loop reads CASSSGDRAYEQYF. The DNA for the CDR3 is TGTGCCAGCAGTTCCGGGGACAGGGCCTACGAGCAGTACTTC.

The chain couples TRBV18 to TRBJ1-1; TRBD1 aligns across 7 bases. CDR1 is KGHSH and CDR2 is LQKENI in the germline V gene. The CDR3 has 16 amino acids. V trimming: 0 bases; J trimming: 4 bases; junction bases outside the gene matches: 8. DNA for the CDR3: TGTGCCAGCTCACCACCGACAGGGAGTTTGACCACTGAAGCTTTCTTT. Amino acids: CASSPPTGSLTTEAFF.

V gene TRBV21-1 combines with J gene TRBJ1-1. TRBV21-1 is a pseudogene locus. This CDR3 has 14 residues. The CDR3 loop is CASSQGGGGTEAFF. CDR3 coding DNA: TGTGCCAGCAGCCAAGGCGGGGGGGGCACTGAAGCTTTCTTT.

On this clone: One end of the junction fails to match germline, which may point to a read error. Other DNA sequences from this sample encode an identical CDR3 as well. V is TRBV9 and J is TRBJ1-1; possibly TRBD1 for D (6 bases). CDR3 length: 15 residues. Germline CDR1 and CDR2: SGDLS and YYNGEE. CDR3 region: CASSVGFGGDTEAFF. The DNA for the CDR3 is TGTGCCAGCAGCGTAGGGTTCGGGGGGGACACTGAGGCTTTCTTT. Supplemented by reference TRBV9 and TRBJ1-1, the full variable domain reads DSGVTQTPKHLITATGQRVTLRCSPRSGDLSVYWYQQSLDQGLQFLIQYYNGEERAKGNILERFSAQQFPDLHSELNLSSLELGDSALYFCASSVGFGGDTEAFFGQGTRLTVV.

The V and J genes are TRBV6-5 and TRBJ1-3, with TRBD1 matching over 8 bases. With V trimmed by 6 bases and J by 0 bases, 4 bases remained unmatched. CDR1 and CDR2 (germline): MNHEY, SVGAGI. CDR3 length equals 15 residues. DNA for the CDR3: TGTGCCAGCAGAAAACAGGGGGGCTCTGGAAACACCATATATTTT. This gives the protein CASRKQGGSGNTIYF.

The chain has TRBV10-3 and TRBJ2-1; no clear D. The CDR3 is 10 residues long. The germline V gene encodes CDR1 ENHRY and CDR2 SYGVKD. Trimming removed 11 bases from V and 6 bases from J, with 8 bases in between. The CDR3 DNA is TGTGCCGTCGGTCTCAATGAGCAGTTCTTC. Amino acid sequence: CAVGLNEQFF.

CDR3 loop: CASGLGQVLYEQYF. Here the CDR3 DNA reads TGTGCCAGCGGACTAGGGCAGGTCCTGTACGAGCAGTACTTC. This chain joins TRBV6-1 and TRBJ2-7; 7 nucleotides line up with TRBD2. This CDR3 is built from 14 residues. Germline V lookup: CDR1 MNHNS, CDR2 SASEGT. Unmatched junction bases numbered 11, after V lost 8 bases and J lost 4 bases.

J is TRBJ2-1 and V is TRBV4-3, with 7 bases identical to TRBD1. The germline gives CDR1 LGHNA, CDR2 YSLEER. V was clipped by 1 base and J by 4 bases; unmatched bases: 19. This CDR3 has 20 residues. DNA for the CDR3: TGCGCCAGCAGCCAAGTCTGGACAGGCCGCGAAATTTTAGGATACAATGAGCAGTTCTTC. As protein: CASSQVWTGREILGYNEQFF.

The chain carries TRBV11-3 and TRBJ1-1, with a weak D call TRBD1 (5 bases). Germline V gene data show CDR1 as SGHNT and CDR2 as YENEEA. The CDR3 has 14 residues. The V end was cut by 1 base, the J end by 4 bases, with 10 bases between. In DNA, the CDR3 is TGTGCCAGCAGCTTAGGGGGCAAGTCCACTGAAGCTTTCTTT. This codes for CASSLGGKSTEAFF.

V usage is TRBV5-1 and J usage is TRBJ1-1; 9 nucleotides agree with TRBD1. The germline gives CDR1 SGHRS, CDR2 YFSETQ. J gave up 1 base and V 3 bases, and 1 base lay outside the gene matches. CDR3 length equals 14 residues. The CDR3 DNA follows: TGCGCCAGCAGCTCGGGACAGGGGAACACTGAAGCTTTCTTT. Protein: CASSSGQGNTEAFF.

The J gene is TRBJ2-3, the V gene TRBV7-8, with TRBD1 matching over 10 bases. Germline assignment: CDR1 SGHVS and CDR2 FQNEAQ. V lost 5 bases and J lost 4; bases outside the gene matches: 9. This CDR3 region has 16 residues. CDR3 DNA sequence: TGTGCCAGCAGCCCCCGGGACAGGGGTGGTGCAGATACGCAGTATTTT. Amino acid sequence: CASSPRDRGGADTQYF.

V gene TRBV5-5 combines with J gene TRBJ2-6; TRBD1 agrees at 9 bases. This CDR3 spans 17 amino acids. The germline V gene encodes CDR1 SGHKS and CDR2 YYEKEE (reference sequence). V lost 4 bases to trimming and J lost 2 bases; unmatched junction nucleotides: 7. CDR3 sequence reads: CASSPWTGETGANVLTF. CDR3 in DNA: TGTGCCAGCAGCCCCTGGACAGGGGAGACTGGGGCCAACGTCCTGACTTTC.

V is TRBV6-6 and J is TRBJ2-7; D remains ambiguous. Germline lookup yields CDR1 MNHNY and CDR2 SVGAGI (reference sequence). The V end was cut by 3 bases, the J end by 0 bases, with 15 bases between. The length of the CDR3 is 16 residues. The CDR3 spells CASSYSDTTSSYEQYF. CDR3 coding DNA: TGTGCCAGCAGTTATTCCGACACGACGAGCTCCTACGAGCAGTACTTC.

The rearrangement joins TRBV5-4 to TRBJ2-7; D is possibly TRBD1 (8 bases). Germline V CDR1 and CDR2: SGHNT, YYREEE (reference sequence). Trimming removed 4 bases from V and 11 bases from J, with 19 bases in between. The CDR3 length is 13 residues. The CDR3 loop reads CASSPRNRGGKYF. The CDR3 region has the DNA TGTGCCAGCAGCCCCAGAAACAGGGGGGGAAAGTACTTC.

For this clone: The same CDR3 arises from other DNA sequences in this sample as well. The V gene is TRBV9, the J gene TRBJ2-2, with D maybe TRBD1 (6 bases). The ends were cut back, 2 bases at V and 3 bases at J, with 8 bases in the middle. CDR1 and CDR2 (germline): SGDLS, YYNGEE. The CDR3 loop spans 14 amino acids. The CDR3 region has the DNA TGTGCCAGCAGCGTGACAGGTGACACCGGGGAGCTGTTTTTT. It yields the protein CASSVTGDTGELFF.

The chain uses TRBV27 and TRBJ1-2, with D possibly TRBD1 on 6 matching bases. CDR1 MNHEY and CDR2 SMNVEV come from the germline V gene (reference sequence). V dropped 3 bases and J dropped 0 bases, with 17 bases sitting between them. There are 17 residues in the CDR3. The CDR3 DNA reads as TGTGCCAGCAGTTTCGGCAGGGGCACTTTATCTAACTATGGCTACACCTTC. It codes for CASSFGRGTLSNYGYTF.

The CDR3 is CASTEGLHEQYF. For the CDR3, the DNA is TGTGCCAGCACGGAGGGGCTGCACGAGCAGTACTTC. V usage is TRBV2 and J usage is TRBJ2-7; D might be TRBD2 (6 bases). Germline assignment: CDR1 SNHLY and CDR2 FYNNEI. The CDR3 runs 12 residues. The V and J ends lost 7 bases and 5 bases respectively, with 12 bases between them. The full variable domain, its missing parts supplied by reference TRBV2 and TRBJ2-7, is EPEVTQTPSHQVTQMGQEVILRCVPISNHLYFYWYRQILGQKVEFLVSFYNNEISEKSEIFDDQFSVERPDGSNFTLKIRSTKLEDSAMYFCASTEGLHEQYFGPGTRLTVT.

This clone was observed a single time. The chain combines TRBV14 with TRBJ1-5; 9 bases agree with TRBD1. The CDR3 length is 14 residues. The V gene's germline CDR1 is SGHDN and CDR2 FVKESK. V lost 4 bases to trimming and J lost 4 bases; unmatched junction nucleotides: 2. The CDR3 DNA is TGTGCCAGCAGCCCCGGGACAGGGAATCAGCCCCAGCATTTT. Amino acid sequence: CASSPGTGNQPQHF.

The chain links TRBV19 to TRBJ2-7; TRBD1 matches at 7 bases. V lost 6 bases, J lost 0 bases, and 5 bases stayed unmatched. CDR3 size: 14 residues. CDR1 LNHDA and CDR2 SQIVND come from the germline V gene (reference sequence). The CDR3 DNA follows: TGTGCCAGTAGAACCGGGACAGACTCCTACGAGCAGTACTTC. Translated, it gives CASRTGTDSYEQYF.

This clone was observed once. The CDR3: CASSQTDRGWETQYF. The CDR3 DNA follows: TGCGCCAGCAGCCAGACGGACAGGGGATGGGAGACCCAGTACTTC. V is TRBV4-3 and J is TRBJ2-5; 9 nucleotides agree with TRBD1. Germline CDR1 LGHNA, CDR2 YSLEER. V lost 3 bases to trimming and J lost 5 bases; unmatched junction nucleotides: 7. The CDR3 is made up of 15 amino acids.